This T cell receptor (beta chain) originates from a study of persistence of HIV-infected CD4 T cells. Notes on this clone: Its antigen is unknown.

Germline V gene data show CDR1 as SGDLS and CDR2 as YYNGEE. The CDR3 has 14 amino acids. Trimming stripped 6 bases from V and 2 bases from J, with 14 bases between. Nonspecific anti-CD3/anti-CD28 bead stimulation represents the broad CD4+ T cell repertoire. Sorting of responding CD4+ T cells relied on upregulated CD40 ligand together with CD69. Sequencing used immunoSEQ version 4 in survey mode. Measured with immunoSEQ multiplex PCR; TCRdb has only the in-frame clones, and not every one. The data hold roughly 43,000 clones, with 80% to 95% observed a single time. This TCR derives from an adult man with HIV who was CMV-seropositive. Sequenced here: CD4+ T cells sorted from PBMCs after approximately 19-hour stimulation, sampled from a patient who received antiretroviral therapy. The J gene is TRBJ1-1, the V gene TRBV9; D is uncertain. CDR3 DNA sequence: TGTGCCAGCACCCCCCGAAACTATAACACTGAAGCTTTCTTT. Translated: CASTPRNYNTEAFF.